This TCR beta chain came from a study of beta chain features in type 1 diabetes. Study as a whole: Healthy donors and patients showed comparable age, gender and cell yields.

A word on this clone: Its antigen is not known.

Every participating donor gave one draw, a heparinised blood sample averaging roughly 100 mL. The authors sorted CD4+ naive, central memory, regulatory and stem cell-like memory cells via CD45RO/CCR7/CD25/CD127/CD95/CD27. Germline CDR1 reads PRHDT; CDR2 reads FYEKMQ (reference sequence). CDR3 size: 14 residues. V lost 5 bases, J lost 8 bases, and 18 bases lay in between. Findings and limits, study-wide: Compared with healthy donors, patients appeared to share more similar naive, central memory and regulatory TCRB repertoires.

Expressed TCRB transcripts were sequenced, since all the RNA that had been isolated was reverse transcribed. The assay was immunoSEQ multiplex PCR, and TCRdb's table has in-frame clones only and misses some. The data hold some 200,000 clones, with 11% observed a single time. The sequence derives from a man younger than 35 in good health. The specimen sequenced was central memory CD4+ T cells from blood. The rearrangement links TRBV13 to TRBJ1-2; D remains unclear. In nucleotides, the CDR3 is TGTGCCAGCAGCCCACGGCTCTTCCTAAGCGGCTACACCTTC. Protein: CASSPRLFLSGYTF.